This is a list of T cell receptor beta chains from one sample in a study of sequential checkpoint blockade in melanoma. Method: immunoSEQ multiplex PCR; TCRdb's copy keeps in-frame clones and lacks some. The data hold about 11,000 clones, with 78% observed a single time. The source material was CD8+ T cells sorted from blood (inferred from file names), sampled from a patient given nivolumab and ipilimumab in sequence. All receptors derive from a human donor with melanoma. CDR3s include the opening cysteine and the closing phenylalanine or tryptophan. Each record gives: V gene, D gene, J gene, clone size, CDR3 length, CDR3 DNA, CDR3 protein. A D gene is named only where the DNA matches it firmly. The listing skips clone size in some rows; elsewhere it reads once, few, many or a size class.

>TRBV6-5|TRBD1|TRBJ2-1|NA|15
TGTGCCAGCAGCGCCGGGACAGGGTTCTACAATGAGCAGTTCTTC
CASSAGTGFYNEQFF
>TRBV29-1|NA|TRBJ1-3|once|15
TGCAGCGTTGCGTACCCGGGACAAAGGGAAAACACCATATATTTT
CSVAYPGQRENTIYF
>TRBV4-2|TRBD2|TRBJ2-3|few|18
TGTGCCAGCAGCCAGGGACTAGCGGGAGGGCCAAGCACAGATACGCAGTATTTT
CASSQGLAGGPSTDTQYF
>TRBV15|TRBD2|TRBJ2-7|NA|16
TGTGCCACCAGCAGAGTTCCTGCGGGGGGGGGTTACGAGCAGTACTTC
CATSRVPAGGGYEQYF
>TRBV7-9|NA|TRBJ1-5|NA|14
TGTGCCAGCAGCTTTCTAGGGGTTAGTCAGCCCCAGCATTTT
CASSFLGVSQPQHF
>TRBV27|TRBD2|TRBJ2-5|few|14
TGTGCCAGCAGTTTGTACACTAGCGGGGAGACCCAGTACTTC
CASSLYTSGETQYF
>TRBV6-4|TRBD2|TRBJ2-1|NA|14
TGTGCCAGCAGTGAGGGCGGGAGCGGAGGTGAGCAGTTCTTC
CASSEGGSGGEQFF
>TRBV27|NA|TRBJ2-1|once|15
TGTGCCAGCAGCTCCGATGGGGCATCCTACAATGAGCAGTTCTTC
CASSSDGASYNEQFF
>TRBV4-2|TRBD2|TRBJ2-1|NA|16
TGTGCCAGCAGCCAAGATACGGGGGGTTCCTACAATGAGCAGTTCTTC
CASSQDTGGSYNEQFF
>TRBV19|NA|TRBJ2-1|NA|13
TGTGCCAGTAGTATAGATACTTACAATGAGCAGTTCTTC
CASSIDTYNEQFF
>TRBV15|TRBD1|TRBJ1-5|NA|16
TGTGCCACCAGCAGAGGTTCCGGGACAGATAATCAGCCCCAGCATTTT
CATSRGSGTDNQPQHF
>TRBV27|TRBD1|TRBJ2-3|NA|15
TGTGCCAGCAGTTTGTTGACAGGGGGGGGGTATACGCAGTATTTT
CASSLLTGGGYTQYF
>TRBV7-9|NA|TRBJ2-7|few|14
TGTGCCAGCAGCTTAGCGGTTGGCCCCAGCGAGCAGTACTTC
CASSLAVGPSEQYF
>TRBV9|TRBD1|TRBJ2-7|once|15
TGTGCCAGCAGCGGCGGGACAGGGGTTTCCTACGAGCAGTACTTC
CASSGGTGVSYEQYF
>TRBV28|TRBD1|TRBJ2-7|NA|15
TGTGCCAGCAGTCCCGGACAGGGGACGTCCTACGAGCAGTACTTC
CASSPGQGTSYEQYF
>TRBV10-2|NA|TRBJ1-1|NA|13
TGCGCCAGCAGTGCGAACAGAAACACTGAAGCTTTCTTT
CASSANRNTEAFF
>TRBV11-2|NA|TRBJ2-2|NA|19
TGTGCCAGCAGCGGGCTGGGGGGTTGGGCTAGCGTCGTTCCCGGGGAGCTGTTTTTT
CASSGLGGWASVVPGELFF
>TRBV9|TRBD2|TRBJ2-7|NA|17
TGTGCCAGCAGCCGTTATTCCTCTAGCGGGAGAGGGTACGAGCAGTACTTC
CASSRYSSSGRGYEQYF
>TRBV4-2|NA|TRBJ2-3|NA|14
TGTGCCAGCAGCCAAGGTGGGGGGACAGATACGCAGTATTTT
CASSQGGGTDTQYF
>TRBV19|NA|TRBJ2-7|NA|17
TGTGCCAGTAGTCCGGAGGACAGCCTGCCCGCTACCTACGAGCAGTACTTC
CASSPEDSLPATYEQYF
>TRBV15|NA|TRBJ2-3|NA|14
TGTGCCACCAGCAGTCGCGCCGGGGACTCTACGCAGTATTTT
CATSSRAGDSTQYF
>TRBV9|NA|TRBJ2-3|NA|19
TGTGCCAGCAGCATACTTCCAGGGTTAGGGCTGGATGCGGCTGATACGCAGTATTTT
CASSILPGLGLDAADTQYF
>TRBV10-3|NA|TRBJ2-1|NA|12
TGTGCCATCAGTGACCGTGACAATGAGCAGTTCTTC
CAISDRDNEQFF
>TRBV4-2|NA|TRBJ1-3|NA|15
TGTGCCAGCAGCCCAACGGGAGCTTCTGGAAACACCATATATTTT
CASSPTGASGNTIYF
>TRBV4-1|TRBD2|TRBJ2-1|NA|15
TGCGCCAGCAGCCAAGTTCTAGCGGGAGTCAATGAGCAGTTCTTC
CASSQVLAGVNEQFF
>TRBV11-2|NA|TRBJ1-1|NA|15
TGTGCCAGCAGCTTAGAGGATGGCGGGGGCACTGAAGCTTTCTTT
CASSLEDGGGTEAFF
>TRBV10-3|NA|TRBJ1-1|few|15
TGTGCCATCAGTGAGGGAGGGGGGGCAGGCACTGAAGCTTTCTTT
CAISEGGGAGTEAFF
>TRBV6-6|TRBD2|TRBJ2-1|NA|15
TGTGCCAGCAGTCCCCTAGCGGGAGAGAGCAATGAGCAGTTCTTC
CASSPLAGESNEQFF
>TRBV4-2|NA|TRBJ2-1|NA|17
TGTGCCAGCAGCCAAGATAGGCTAGAAAGGCCCTACAATGAGCAGTTCTTC
CASSQDRLERPYNEQFF